This TCR beta chain was captured in a study of T cell responses to AZD1222 COVID-19 vaccine. Study-level points and caveats: After two AZD1222 doses, spike-specific TCR breadth and depth rose versus day 0. Clonal diversity may have been underestimated, and the donors were mostly white British, with more females than males. CD4 TCRs linked to vaccination spanned spike, dominating at 160-218 and 743-854. Nearly half of unique spike-specific TCRs reportedly avoided B.1.351 and B.1.1.7 mutated regions.

The assay was immunoSEQ multiplex PCR, and TCRdb's table has in-frame clones only and misses some. The sample holds around 84,000 clones, 90% to 95% seen once. Trimming left V 3 bases short and J 0 bases short, with 5 bases between. CDR3 length: 13 residues. CDR1 SNHLY and CDR2 FYNNEI come from the germline V gene. Concerning this clone: What it binds is not known.

This specimen consisted of peripheral blood, obtained on day 0 of MenACWY control vaccination. This clonotype originated in an adult in good health. This chain links TRBV2 with TRBJ1-1; D might be TRBD1 (5 bases). Here the CDR3 reads CASSDRVNTEAFF. CDR3 DNA sequence: TGTGCCAGCAGTGACAGGGTGAACACTGAAGCTTTCTTT.